This T cell receptor (beta chain) was obtained from a study of T-cell memory formation after mild COVID-19. Study summary: Most TCR clusters belonged to a single donor.

UMIs and sample barcodes were carried by the TCR alpha and TCR beta cDNA libraries that 5'RACE produced using constant-segment primers. Each CDR3 protein is one row after TCRdb ran MiXCR on the 5' RACE reads. The profile shows around 340,000 distinct CDR3 sequences, roughly 21% of them singletons. Findings and caveats of the study: Some SARS-CoV-2-responding clones were already detected in memory before infection.

Concerning this clonotype: What it binds is unknown.

The CDR3 spans 14 residues. Trimming cost V 7 bases and J 4 bases; bases outside gene matches: 5. The source is an adult woman who had mild COVID-19 (a few samples of this study predate the infection). Cell type and time point are not known. Sequenced material: PBMCs or a T cell subset sorted from them (not recorded which). This chain joins TRBV12-3 or TRBV12-4 and TRBJ2-2; TRBD1 matches 8 bases. CDR3 loop: CASTPDRGTGELFF. DNA for the CDR3: TGTGCCAGCACCCCCGACAGGGGCACCGGGGAGCTGTTTTTT.